This section outlines one TCR beta chain sequence together with its context. What this receptor recognizes is not known. Base-call qualities are not available, and no considerably larger clone is one nucleotide away. Memory CD4+ T cells were sorted ex vivo from peripheral blood of narcolepsy patients and healthy controls for TCR Vbeta sequencing. This sample was taken from a study of T cells in narcolepsy (dated by TCRdb to the late 2010s). Regarding the complete study: Patients with narcolepsy type 1 or type 2 (NT1, NT2) and healthy control donors were enrolled in the study. The study used TCR Vbeta sequencing to track clonotypes in blood and CSF while looking for autoreactive T cells in narcolepsy patients that target self-antigens of hypocretin neurons (hypocretin, TRIB2).

Summary of the overall study and its limitations: According to the report, autoreactive clonotypes were detected serially in the blood of the same patients and of different patients, but not in healthy controls. Some blood memory CD4+ repertoires from patients and controls contained no sequences matching autoreactive T cell clones. Patients and controls had comparable numbers of sequenced blood memory CD4+ clonotypes, averaging about 40,000 and 33,000, respectively. Plots that compared CSF and blood CD4+ T cell clonotypes from the same patient highlighted HCRT-specific and TRIB2-specific autoreactive clonotypes.

The library came from the immunoSEQ multiplex PCR assay. What TCRdb holds here is the immuneACCESS table cut down to in-frame rearrangements. Part of the clones is not present; checked against another copy, under half of the missing clones reflect an unresolved V gene, and the others are unexplained. The sample records over 25,000 clones, about four fifths of which are singletons. The top ten clonotypes cover around 7.2% of the sample. The germline V gene gives CDR1 as SGHTA and CDR2 as FQGNSA. Trimming removed 2 bases from V and 4 bases from J, leaving 12 bases between the germline ends. The CDR3 covers 15 residues, taking in both the cysteine and the phenylalanine. Just CDR3 DNA is preserved here, 45 bases in frame from base 1.

Sequencing was done on a sample of memory (CD45RA-) CD4+ T cells from blood. The cell subset or site label on this specimen signifies: memory T cells sorted ex vivo from peripheral blood. The V and J segments used are TRBV7-2 and TRBJ1-3; TRBD1 is possibly the D segment (5 matching bases). The sequence came from a human donor in good health. The CDR3 protein: CASSLWRGEGNTIYF. The nucleotides read TGTGCCAGCAGCTTATGGCGAGGGGAAGGAAACACCATATATTTT.